The 30 T cell receptor beta chains given below trace back to one sample, sequenced in a study of T cell changes during pregnancy in multiple sclerosis. Sequenced by immunoSEQ multiplex PCR; TCRdb stores in-frame clones only, minus some. Here the sample spans about 60,000 clones, about 89% being singletons. Specimen: CD4+ T cells from peripheral blood mononuclear cells, collected after pregnancy. The receptor source for this set is a female donor in good health, enrolled as a control in a pregnancy study.

V usage is TRBV4-2 and J usage is TRBJ1-1, with 7 bases lining up with TRBD1. The trim removed 0 bases at V and 0 bases at J, leaving 10 bases unmatched. Germline CDR1 LGHNA, CDR2 YNFKEQ. The CDR3 has 18 residues. In nucleotides, the CDR3 is TGTGCCAGCAGCCAAGAAACTGGGACAGATACCATGAACACTGAAGCTTTCTTT. It encodes CASSQETGTDTMNTEAFF.

The chain has TRBV14 and TRBJ2-5; D unresolved. Germline loops: CDR1 SGHDN, CDR2 FVKESK. V gave up 4 bases and J gave up 5 bases, with 20 bases separating them. The length of the CDR3 is 16 residues. CDR3 sequence (DNA): TGTGCCAGCAGCCTGATAAGCGACCTTCTGGCGGAGACCCAGTACTTC. Amino acids: CASSLISDLLAETQYF. Full variable domain (outside the CDR3, taken from reference TRBV14 and TRBJ2-5): EAGVTQFPSHSVIEKGQTVTLRCDPISGHDNLYWYRRVMGKEIKFLLHFVKESKQDESGMPNNRFLAERTGGTYSTLKVQPAELEDSGVYFCASSLISDLLAETQYFGPGTRLLVL.

This chain connects TRBV7-2 to TRBJ1-3; TRBD1 aligns across 7 bases. The CDR3 spans 15 residues. The ends lost 6 bases at V and 2 bases at J; junction bases unmatched: 7. Germline lookup yields CDR1 SGHTA and CDR2 FQGNSA. The CDR3 DNA sequence: TGTGCCAGCAGTTTTCCCACAGGGGCTGGAAACACCATATATTTT. As protein: CASSFPTGAGNTIYF.

The CDR3, as DNA: TGTGCCAGCAGCTTAGAGCGGGGGGGGCAGTTCTTC. Translating gives CASSLERGGQFF. The rearrangement links TRBV11-1 to TRBJ2-1, with 10 nucleotides matching TRBD2. This CDR3 spans 12 amino acids. The V and J ends lost 1 base and 12 bases, in that order; junction bases with no gene match: 0. Germline CDR1 reads SGHAT; CDR2 reads FQDESV (reference sequence).

The chain carries TRBV29-1 and TRBJ1-1, with unresolved D. Germline V lookup: CDR1 SQVTM, CDR2 ANQGSEA. V was pared by 0 bases and J by 1 base, with 9 bases between. The length of the CDR3 is 14 residues. CDR3 sequence (DNA): TGCAGCGTTGAAGATTGGCCAGAGAACACTGAAGCTTTCTTT. Its translation is CSVEDWPENTEAFF.

The chain carries TRBV4-3 and TRBJ2-2; 7 bases agree with TRBD1. After removal of 4 bases from V and 3 bases from J, the junction contained 5 bases not matched to a gene. The length of the CDR3 is 15 residues. Germline V lookup: CDR1 LGHNA, CDR2 YSLEER. For the CDR3, the DNA is TGCGCCAGCAGCCTCAGGCAGGGGGACACCGGGGAGCTGTTTTTT. As protein: CASSLRQGDTGELFF.

The V gene is TRBV6-6, the J gene TRBJ1-1; D is unclear. V gave up 8 bases and J gave up 2 bases, with 12 bases separating them. Per germline, CDR1 MNHNY and CDR2 SVGAGI (reference sequence). CDR3 length: 13 amino acids. CDR3 DNA sequence: TGTGCCAGCCACGCAGAGGTTAACACTGAAGCTTTCTTT. Its protein is CASHAEVNTEAFF.

This clone has a single count. This chain links TRBV4-3 with TRBJ1-2; D is perhaps TRBD1 (5 bases). In germline, CDR1 is LGHNA, CDR2 YSLEER. The CDR3 spans 17 residues. V lost 0 bases and J lost 5, with 19 bases in between. This chain's CDR3 is CASSQDIGGDGAYGYTF. Written as DNA, the CDR3 is TGCGCCAGCAGCCAAGATATCGGCGGGGACGGGGCTTATGGCTACACCTTC.

The chain couples TRBV20-1 to TRBJ1-2; 8 nucleotides line up with TRBD1. Unmatched junction bases numbered 6, after V lost 8 bases and J lost 10 bases. Germline V gene data show CDR1 as DFQATT and CDR2 as SNEGSKA (reference sequence). The CDR3 length is 10 residues. This chain's CDR3 is CSTGTGVYTF. The CDR3 DNA is TGCAGTACCGGGACAGGCGTCTACACCTTC.

The chain is built from TRBV7-9 and TRBJ1-6, with TRBD1 matching over 7 bases. V gave up 5 bases and J gave up 9 bases; unmatched junction bases: 7. Germline V CDR1 and CDR2: SEHNR, FQNEAQ (reference sequence). The CDR3 consists of 14 residues. The CDR3 DNA is TGTGCCAGCAGCCTTGGGACAGTCTTTTCACCCCTCCACTTT. Protein: CASSLGTVFSPLHF.

CDR3 DNA: TGCGCCAGCAGCTTGGGTCGGGACAGGGGTGGCTACACCTTC. Translated: CASSLGRDRGGYTF. This rearrangement joins TRBV5-1 to TRBJ1-2; 10 positions agree with TRBD1. The CDR3 is 14 residues long. The V gene end was trimmed by 0 bases and the J gene end by 7 bases; junction bases not matched to a gene: 3. CDR1 is SGHRS, CDR2 YFSETQ, per germline.

The chain links TRBV5-8 to TRBJ2-5; TRBD1 might be the D (7 bases). The CDR3 is made up of 13 amino acids. Germline V gene sequence: CDR1 SGHTS, CDR2 YDEGEE. V shed 4 bases and J shed 7 bases, with 14 bases lying between them. CDR3 nucleotide sequence: TGTGCCAGCAGCGCCCGGAGGGGGCTGACCCAGTACTTC. Protein product: CASSARRGLTQYF.

The chain joins TRBV6-5 to TRBJ1-3, with TRBD1 as a possible D gene (5 bases). The CDR3 is 15 amino acids. Trimming took 6 bases from V and 0 from J, leaving 12 bases between them. CDR1 MNHEY and CDR2 SVGAGI come from the germline V gene. CDR3 DNA sequence: TGTGCCAGCAGCCATAATACAGGCTCTGGAAACACCATATATTTT. Residues: CASSHNTGSGNTIYF.

The V and J genes are TRBV19 and TRBJ2-7; 13 bases map to TRBD2. The CDR3 is 16 residues long. With V trimmed by 6 bases and J by 2 bases, 7 bases remained unmatched. Germline values: CDR1 LNHDA, CDR2 SQIVND (reference sequence). In DNA form, the CDR3 reads TGTGCCAGTAGCCCGACTAGCGGGGGGAATACCTACGAGCAGTACTTC. Its protein product is CASSPTSGGNTYEQYF.

The chain couples TRBV16 to TRBJ1-5; no firm D call. This CDR3 region has 16 residues. Per germline, CDR1 KGHSY and CDR2 FQNENV. V dropped 0 bases and J dropped 2 bases, with 11 bases sitting between them. CDR3 region: CASSQSWAARNQPQHF. For the CDR3, the DNA is TGTGCCAGCAGCCAATCTTGGGCCGCCCGCAATCAGCCCCAGCATTTT.

This chain connects TRBV5-6 to TRBJ1-1; 10 bases fit TRBD1. The ends lost 5 bases at V and 5 bases at J; junction bases unmatched: 6. CDR1 and CDR2 from the germline V gene are SGHDT and YYEEEE. The CDR3 sequence is 14 residues long. This chain's CDR3 is CASSLTGGETEAFF. The CDR3 nucleotides are TGTGCCAGCAGTTTGACAGGGGGCGAAACTGAAGCTTTCTTT. The entire variable domain, with the rest obtained from reference TRBV5-6 and TRBJ1-1, is as follows: DAGVTQSPTHLIKTRGQQVTLRCSPKSGHDTVSWYQQALGQGPQFIFQYYEEEERQRGNFPDRFSGHQFPNYSSELNVNALLLGDSALYLCASSLTGGETEAFFGQGTRLTVV.

The chain is built from TRBV9 and TRBJ1-6; 10 bases match TRBD1. V lost 3 bases to trimming and J lost 9 bases; unmatched junction nucleotides: 6. Looked up from germline, CDR1 is SGDLS and CDR2 is YYNGEE. This CDR3 comprises 15 residues. The CDR3 is CASSEGQGLRSPLHF. The CDR3 DNA is TGTGCCAGCAGCGAGGGACAGGGGTTGCGTTCACCCCTCCACTTT.

The chain has TRBV4-3 and TRBJ1-2; D is uncertain. The CDR3 consists of 19 residues. V shed 0 bases and J shed 0 bases, with 20 bases lying between them. CDR1 is LGHNA, CDR2 YSLEER, per germline. The CDR3 DNA follows: TGCGCCAGCAGCCAAGATTCCTCCCCGATCACCCTAGCTAACTATGGCTACACCTTC. Its protein product is CASSQDSSPITLANYGYTF.

The V gene is TRBV11-3, the J gene TRBJ1-2; no clear D. V was cut by 2 bases and J by 4 bases, with 11 bases left in between. The CDR3 covers 14 residues. Germline CDR1 reads SGHNT; CDR2 reads YENEEA. Here the CDR3 reads CASSLNSQAYGYTF. In DNA, the CDR3 is TGTGCCAGCAGCTTAAATTCCCAGGCCTATGGCTACACCTTC.

This chain joins TRBV7-2 and TRBJ1-2; D ambiguous. The length of the CDR3 is 14 residues. Trimming took off 5 bases at V and 0 bases at J, with 10 bases between the two ends. CDR1 and CDR2 (germline): SGHTA, FQGNSA. The CDR3 sequence is CASSPRGTNYGYTF. DNA for the CDR3: TGTGCCAGCAGCCCCCGCGGTACTAACTATGGCTACACCTTC.

The chain uses TRBV11-3 and TRBJ1-1; D is ambiguous. The germline CDR1 and CDR2 sequences are SGHNT and YENEEA. The CDR3 is made up of 15 amino acids. Trimming cost V 5 bases and J 5 bases, with 18 bases left between them. This chain's CDR3 is CASSEEPSSVTEAFF. In DNA form, the CDR3 reads TGTGCCAGCAGCGAGGAACCGAGTTCGGTGACTGAAGCTTTCTTT.

DNA for the CDR3: TGCAGCGTTGGAGAACAGGGTGACACCGGGGAGCTGTTTTTT. It codes for CSVGEQGDTGELFF. The rearrangement links TRBV29-1 to TRBJ2-2; TRBD1 might be the D (6 bases). This CDR3 region has 14 residues. Germline CDR1 and CDR2: SQVTM and ANQGSEA. V was shortened by 4 bases and J by 3 bases, with 12 bases between the two germline ends.

A word on this clone: The junction departs from the called germline gene at one end, perhaps through a read error. The chain carries TRBV11-2 and TRBJ2-7; 9 bases map to TRBD1. The CDR3 runs to 12 residues. CDR1 and CDR2 (germline): SGHAT, FQNNGV. The CDR3, as DNA: TGTGCCAGCAGCTCCGGGACAGGGTTCGCGCACTTC. It encodes CASSSGTGFAHF.

This chain uses TRBV5-1 with TRBJ2-7, with 9 bases fitting TRBD2. V shed 0 bases, J shed 1 base, and the junction held 2 bases outside the gene matches. This CDR3 is 15 amino acids long. Germline V CDR1 and CDR2: SGHRS, YFSETQ. The chain's CDR3 is CASSLGGGGSYEQYF. Written as DNA, the CDR3 is TGCGCCAGCAGCTTGGGCGGGGGGGGGTCCTACGAGCAGTACTTC.

The chain couples TRBV4-2 to TRBJ2-7; the match to TRBD2 covers 14 bases. Germline V CDR1 and CDR2: LGHNA, YNFKEQ. V shed 0 bases and J 7 bases; nucleotides not matched to a gene: 8. This CDR3 is built from 17 residues. The CDR3 spells CASSQESTSGGAGEQYF. CDR3 nucleotides: TGTGCCAGCAGCCAAGAATCGACTAGCGGGGGGGCGGGAGAGCAGTACTTC.

V gene TRBV6-5 combines with J gene TRBJ2-3, with D possibly matching TRBD1 (6 bases). V lost 6 bases and J lost 2, with 12 bases in between. Germline CDR1 is MNHEY and CDR2 is SVGAGI. This CDR3 contains 14 residues. The CDR3 sequence is CASRAGAYTDTQYF. The CDR3 DNA sequence: TGTGCCAGCAGGGCAGGGGCGTACACAGATACGCAGTATTTT.

Turning to this clone: This CDR3 fails to terminate in the conserved phenylalanine or tryptophan, so it likely reflects a read error. The chain uses TRBV7-2 and TRBJ1-5; D unclear. The germline V and J ends were trimmed by 1 base and 0 bases, with 7 bases remaining between them. CDR3 length: 15 residues. Germline assignment: CDR1 SGHTA and CDR2 FQGNSA. CDR3 nucleotide sequence: TGTGCCAGCAGCTTAGTCAGCGATAGCAATCAGCCCCAGCATTCT. Its translation is CASSLVSDSNQPQHS.

This clone was counted between two and nine times. The gene calls are TRBV30 and TRBJ1-4; D remains ambiguous. Trimming cost V 4 bases and J 7 bases, with 16 bases left between them. The CDR3 loop spans 14 amino acids. CDR1 GTSNPN and CDR2 SVGIG come from the germline V gene (reference sequence). DNA for the CDR3: TGTGCCTGGACTGCCAGCCCGGCGGGTGAAAAACTGTTTTTT. This gives the protein CAWTASPAGEKLFF. The whole variable domain, filled in from reference TRBV30 and TRBJ1-4, reads SQTIHQWPATLVQPVGSPLSLECTVEGTSNPNLYWYRQAAGRGLQLLFYSVGIGQISSEVPQNLSASRPQDRQFILSSKKLLLSDSGFYLCAWTASPAGEKLFFGSGTQLSVL.

The chain links TRBV19 to TRBJ1-2; possible D gene TRBD1, 5 bases. Per the germline V gene, CDR1 is LNHDA and CDR2 is SQIVND (reference sequence). Trimming removed 6 bases at V and 7 bases at J, with 24 bases between. This CDR3 is built from 16 residues. The CDR3 region has the DNA TGTGCCAGTAGCCCCATCGGACACCCTATTCCCCTTGGCTACACCTTC. This translates into CASSPIGHPIPLGYTF.

The chain employs TRBV5-1 and TRBJ1-4; TRBD1 is a possible D gene (5 bases). This CDR3 contains 17 residues. With 4 bases removed from V and 8 bases from J, the gap between germline ends came to 24 bases. Germline CDR1 and CDR2: SGHRS and YFSETQ. CDR3 coding DNA: TGCGCCAGCAGCAAGGACCGTGGTGATGTTAAGGGGGAAAAACTGTTTTTT. As protein: CASSKDRGDVKGEKLFF.